This is a list of T cell receptor beta chains from one sample in a study of blood T cell repertoires in COVID-19. Sequencing was performed with immunoSEQ multiplex PCR; in TCRdb, only in-frame clones are kept and a portion is missing. The sample includes a few hundred thousand clones, roughly nine tenths seen only once; the top ten take roughly 0.96%. Sequencing was performed on peripheral blood. The source is a middle-aged woman who had recovered from COVID-19. The CDR3 runs from the conserved cysteine through the conserved F or W. The D gene is left open where the match is weak. The size of a clone is reported for some rows only, either as once, few or many, or as a class for expanded clones.

cdr3_nt cdr3_aa d_call j_call clone_size v_call
TGTGCCAGCAAGGCAGGGCCCAACTATGGCTACACCTTC CASKAGPNYGYTF NA TRBJ1-2 NA TRBV6-9
TGTGCCAGTAGTAGGGCTCCAGTTGGCTCCTACGAGCAGTACTTC CASSRAPVGSYEQYF NA TRBJ2-7 NA TRBV19
TGTGCCACCAGTGAGGGACTAGCGGGACTTGAGCAGTTCTTC CATSEGLAGLEQFF TRBD2 TRBJ2-1 NA TRBV24-1
TGTGCCAGCAGTTACGCTTGGACAGGGAGCTCCTACGAGCAGTACTTC CASSYAWTGSSYEQYF TRBD1 TRBJ2-7 NA TRBV6-5
TGTGCCAGCAGCCCAGGACAGCACTATGGCTACACCTTC CASSPGQHYGYTF NA TRBJ1-2 NA TRBV5-5
TGTGCCAGCACGGACACTCCAGGCCCGAACACTGAAGCTTTCTTT CASTDTPGPNTEAFF NA TRBJ1-1 few TRBV28
TGTGCCAGCAGTATAACTAGTAATGAGCAGTTCTTC CASSITSNEQFF NA TRBJ2-1 NA TRBV12-3/TRBV12-4
TGCAGCGAGTTCACACCCGAGAACACTGAAGCTTTCTTT CSEFTPENTEAFF NA TRBJ1-1 NA TRBV29-1
TGCGCCAGCAGCCAAGAAGTCAGTGCCCTTCACACTGAAGCTTTCTTT CASSQEVSALHTEAFF NA TRBJ1-1 NA TRBV4-1
TGTGCCATCAGTGGGCGACTAGCGGGAGAGGATACGCAGTATTTT CAISGRLAGEDTQYF TRBD2 TRBJ2-3 once TRBV10-3
TGCGCCAGCAGCGGCGCAGGGGGCACTGAAGCTTTCTTT CASSGAGGTEAFF TRBD1 TRBJ1-1 NA TRBV5-1
TGTGCCAGCACCCCGGGACAGGGATCACCCCTCCACTTT CASTPGQGSPLHF TRBD1 TRBJ1-6 NA TRBV27
TGTGTCCCGGCAGAGGGCTTACACAATGAGCAGTTCTTC CVPAEGLHNEQFF NA TRBJ2-1 once TRBV18
TGTGCCAGCAGCAAACTAGCGGTGGAGACCCAGTACTTC CASSKLAVETQYF TRBD2 TRBJ2-5 NA TRBV3-1/TRBV3-2
TGTGCCAGCAGCTTAGGAGGATCCAGCGGGAGTCCCAGAGGTACGCAGTATTTT CASSLGGSSGSPRGTQYF TRBD2 TRBJ2-3 NA TRBV11-2
TGTGCCAGCAGTCAGTCGACAGGTGAAAAACTGTTTTTT CASSQSTGEKLFF NA TRBJ1-4 once TRBV28
TGCGCCAGCAGCTTGGTCGAACTAGCGGGACTTTACAATGAGCAGTTCTTC CASSLVELAGLYNEQFF TRBD2 TRBJ2-1 NA TRBV5-1
TGTGCCAGCAGCCAGACGGGGAACACCGGGGAGCTGTTTTTT CASSQTGNTGELFF NA TRBJ2-2 NA TRBV3-1/TRBV3-2
TGTGCCAGCAGTTACCAAGGGACTAGCGGCACCGGGGAGCTGTTTTTT CASSYQGTSGTGELFF TRBD2 TRBJ2-2 NA TRBV6-5
TGTGCCAGCAGTTTATTACCATTTGGGCTAGCGGTCGTCGCAGATACGCAGTATTTT CASSLLPFGLAVVADTQYF TRBD2 TRBJ2-3 NA TRBV27
TGTGCCAGTAGTTATTGGGACACCTATGGCTACACCTTC CASSYWDTYGYTF NA TRBJ1-2 NA TRBV19
TGTGCCAGCAGCTCACACTTCCGGGACAGGGACGTTAGCAATCAGCCCCAGCATTTT CASSSHFRDRDVSNQPQHF NA TRBJ1-5 NA TRBV21-1
TGTGCCAGCAGCTTAGGGGCGTCGGGGTTCGATGAGCAGTTCTTC CASSLGASGFDEQFF NA TRBJ2-1 NA TRBV13
TGTGCCAGCAGTCCCACAGGGAGCGAAGCTTTCTTT CASSPTGSEAFF NA TRBJ1-1 NA TRBV27
TGTGCCAGCAGCCAAGCCAGATACTATGGCTACACCTTC CASSQARYYGYTF NA TRBJ1-2 NA TRBV3-1/TRBV3-2
TGCGCCAGCAGCTTGAGCGGGATCAACGAGCAGTACTTC CASSLSGINEQYF TRBD2 TRBJ2-7 NA TRBV5-1
TGTGCCAGCAGCTTAAGCGGCCTGAGCTCCTACGAGCAGTACTTC CASSLSGLSSYEQYF NA TRBJ2-7 NA TRBV7-2
TGTGCTCACGACAGGGATATGGTCAACGTCCTGACTTTC CAHDRDMVNVLTF TRBD1 TRBJ2-6 NA TRBV30
TGTGCCAGCAGCTTTAACGGGAGGGCCTTTAATGAGCAGTTCTTC CASSFNGRAFNEQFF TRBD2 TRBJ2-1 NA TRBV5-5
TGTGCCAGCAGCCTCAGGACAGGCCGTCCCAATTCACCCCTCCACTTT CASSLRTGRPNSPLHF TRBD1 TRBJ1-6 NA TRBV3-1/TRBV3-2
TGCAGCGTTCCGGGACAGCACACCGGGGAGCTGTTTTTT CSVPGQHTGELFF TRBD1 TRBJ2-2 NA TRBV29-1
TGTGCCAGCAGCTTGCGACAGGGCGCCTACAATGAGCAGTTCTTC CASSLRQGAYNEQFF TRBD1 TRBJ2-1 NA TRBV7-9
TGTGCCAGCAGCTCCCAGGGGGCTGGGGCCAACGTCCTGACTTTC CASSSQGAGANVLTF TRBD1 TRBJ2-6 NA TRBV5-4
TGTGCCTGGAGTGGGGGGCTCGAGCAGTACTTC CAWSGGLEQYF NA TRBJ2-7 NA TRBV30
TGTGCCAGCAGTGTGGAGAGCTCTGGAAACACCATATATTTT CASSVESSGNTIYF NA TRBJ1-3 NA TRBV2
TGTGCCAGCAGCCAAGAATCCCCTCGGGGCTACACCTTC CASSQESPRGYTF NA TRBJ1-2 NA TRBV3-1/TRBV3-2
TGTGCCAGCAGCCCGGGGACTGGAAGCAATGAGCAGTTCTTC CASSPGTGSNEQFF NA TRBJ2-1 NA TRBV9
TGCGCCAGCAGCCACCTTCGGACAGGGGGCGCAGATACGCAGTATTTT CASSHLRTGGADTQYF TRBD1 TRBJ2-3 NA TRBV4-1
TGTGCCAGCAGCCATGAAAGGACTAGCGGGCACGGGGAGCTGTTTTTT CASSHERTSGHGELFF TRBD2 TRBJ2-2 NA TRBV3-1/TRBV3-2
TGTGCCAGCAGCCCCGGGGACAGGGCCCACGAGCAGTACTTC CASSPGDRAHEQYF TRBD1 TRBJ2-7 NA TRBV7-9
TGTGCCAGCAGCTTGTCTGTATCTCCGGGACTAGCTACCAACGAGCAGTACTTC CASSLSVSPGLATNEQYF TRBD2 TRBJ2-7 once TRBV5-8
TGTGCCAGTAGCCTCGGGTCTGGGAGGGAGACCCAGTACTTC CASSLGSGRETQYF NA TRBJ2-5 NA TRBV19
TGTGCCAGCTCGACGGGGACACCCCGGGCAGATACGCAGTATTTT CASSTGTPRADTQYF NA TRBJ2-3 NA TRBV18